This note documents a single TCR beta chain sequence. What it binds is not known. Regions amplified from RNA transcripts were the TCR beta CDR3 regions. A set of HTBI primers served as the primers for a first-round RT-PCR of the TCR CDR3. TCRdb ran MiXCR on the multiplex PCR reads and lists one entry per CDR3 protein. Of 490,000 or so distinct CDR3 sequences listed, 15% to 20% were seen once; the top ten hold roughly 50%. The data derive from a study of T cells in Graves' hyperthyroidism and ophthalmopathy. Study observations and caveats: Clonotypes that were expanded in thyroid above 0.001 mostly appeared in blood too. Ophthalmopathy and stable hyperthyroidism were told apart by a 13 V-J model.

A NOSPECS grade of at least 4, a Clinical Activity Score of at least 3 and duration under 3 months were recorded in ophthalmopathy patients. Patients were excluded for uncontrolled infection, other autoimmune disease, pregnancy or lactation. Trimming removed 1 base at V and 5 bases at J, with 12 bases between. The CDR3 runs 15 residues. The germline CDR1 and CDR2 sequences are SGHAT and FQNNGV. The source of this sequence is a man aged 35 to 55 with Graves' ophthalmopathy. The chain combines TRBV11-2 with TRBJ2-1; maybe TRBD1 (5 bases). The sequencing sample was made of blood. The CDR3 reads CASSLVGAVNNEQFF. DNA for the CDR3: TGTGCCAGCAGCTTAGTAGGGGCGGTGAACAATGAGCAGTTCTTC.